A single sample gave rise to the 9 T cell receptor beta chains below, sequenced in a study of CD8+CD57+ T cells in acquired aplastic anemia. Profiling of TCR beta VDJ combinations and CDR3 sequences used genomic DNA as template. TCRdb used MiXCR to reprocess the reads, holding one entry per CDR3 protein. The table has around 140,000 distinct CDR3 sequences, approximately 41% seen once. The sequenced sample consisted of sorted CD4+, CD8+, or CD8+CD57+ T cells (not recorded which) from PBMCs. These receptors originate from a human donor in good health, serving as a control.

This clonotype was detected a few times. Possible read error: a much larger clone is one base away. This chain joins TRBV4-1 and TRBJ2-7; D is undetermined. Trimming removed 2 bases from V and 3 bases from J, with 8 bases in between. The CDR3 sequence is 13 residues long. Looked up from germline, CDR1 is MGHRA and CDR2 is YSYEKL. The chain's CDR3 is CASSQTRYYEQYF. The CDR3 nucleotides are TGCGCCAGCAGCCAAACAAGGTACTACGAGCAGTACTTC.

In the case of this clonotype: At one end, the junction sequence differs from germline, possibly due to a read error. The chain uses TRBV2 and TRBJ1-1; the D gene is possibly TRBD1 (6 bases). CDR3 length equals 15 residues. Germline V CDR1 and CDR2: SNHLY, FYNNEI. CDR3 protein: CASGESRQAYTEAFF. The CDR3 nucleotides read TGTGCCAGCGGTGAATCAAGACAGGCTTACACTGAAGCTTTCTTT.

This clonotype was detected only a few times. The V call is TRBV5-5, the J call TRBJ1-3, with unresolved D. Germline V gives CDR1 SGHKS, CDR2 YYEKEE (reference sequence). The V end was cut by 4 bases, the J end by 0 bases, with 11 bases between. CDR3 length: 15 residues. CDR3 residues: CASSLDGFSGNTIYF. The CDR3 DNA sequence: TGTGCCAGCAGCCTGGACGGCTTCTCTGGAAACACCATATATTTT.

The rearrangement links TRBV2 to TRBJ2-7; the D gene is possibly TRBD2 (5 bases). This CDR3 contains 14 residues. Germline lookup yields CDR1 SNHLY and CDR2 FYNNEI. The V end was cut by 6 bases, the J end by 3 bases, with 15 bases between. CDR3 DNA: TGTGCCAGCAGGTCGCTAGCCCAGTACTACGAGCAGTACTTC. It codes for CASRSLAQYYEQYF. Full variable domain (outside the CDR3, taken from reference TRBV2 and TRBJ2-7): EPEVTQTPSHQVTQMGQEVILRCVPISNHLYFYWYRQILGQKVEFLVSFYNNEISEKSEIFDDQFSVERPDGSNFTLKIRSTKLEDSAMYFCASRSLAQYYEQYFGPGTRLTVT.

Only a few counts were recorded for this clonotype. In DNA form, the CDR3 reads TGTGCCACCAGTGACCCCCGGGGTAGGGCTGAAGCTTTCTTT. It yields the protein CATSDPRGRAEAFF. The V gene is TRBV24-1, the J gene TRBJ1-1; D call uncertain. V gave up 4 bases and J gave up 6 bases, with 14 bases separating them. This CDR3 contains 14 residues. Germline CDR1 and CDR2: KGHDR and SFDVKD.

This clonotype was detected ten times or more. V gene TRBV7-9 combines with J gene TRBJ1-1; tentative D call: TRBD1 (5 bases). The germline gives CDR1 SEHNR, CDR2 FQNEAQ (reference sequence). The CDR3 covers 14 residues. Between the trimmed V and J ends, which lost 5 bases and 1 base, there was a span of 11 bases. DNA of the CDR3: TGTGCCAGCAGCCCACGACAGACGAACACTGAAGCTTTCTTT. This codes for CASSPRQTNTEAFF.

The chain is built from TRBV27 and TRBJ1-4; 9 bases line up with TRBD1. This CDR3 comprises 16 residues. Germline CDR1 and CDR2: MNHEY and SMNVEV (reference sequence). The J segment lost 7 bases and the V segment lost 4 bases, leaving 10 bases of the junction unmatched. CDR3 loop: CASSYSPGQGFEKLFF. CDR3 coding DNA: TGTGCCAGCAGTTACTCTCCGGGACAGGGATTTGAAAAACTGTTTTTT.

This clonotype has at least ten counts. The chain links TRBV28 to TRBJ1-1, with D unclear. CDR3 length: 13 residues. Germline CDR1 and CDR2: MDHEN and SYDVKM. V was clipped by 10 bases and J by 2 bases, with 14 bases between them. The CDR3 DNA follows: TGTGCCATAAATGAGGCGACAAACACTGAAGCTTTCTTT. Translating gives CAINEATNTEAFF.

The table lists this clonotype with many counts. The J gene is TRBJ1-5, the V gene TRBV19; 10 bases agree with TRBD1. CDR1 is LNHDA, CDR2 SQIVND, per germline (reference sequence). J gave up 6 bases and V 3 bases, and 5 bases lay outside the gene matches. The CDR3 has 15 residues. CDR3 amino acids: CASSIRTGGFQPQHF. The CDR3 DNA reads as TGTGCCAGTAGTATTAGGACAGGGGGTTTTCAGCCCCAGCATTTT. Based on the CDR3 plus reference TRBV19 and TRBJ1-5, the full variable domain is DGGITQSPKYLFRKEGQNVTLSCEQNLNHDAMYWYRQDPGQGLRLIYYSQIVNDFQKGDIAEGYSVSREKKESFPLTVTSAQKNPTAFYLCASSIRTGGFQPQHFGDGTRLSIL.